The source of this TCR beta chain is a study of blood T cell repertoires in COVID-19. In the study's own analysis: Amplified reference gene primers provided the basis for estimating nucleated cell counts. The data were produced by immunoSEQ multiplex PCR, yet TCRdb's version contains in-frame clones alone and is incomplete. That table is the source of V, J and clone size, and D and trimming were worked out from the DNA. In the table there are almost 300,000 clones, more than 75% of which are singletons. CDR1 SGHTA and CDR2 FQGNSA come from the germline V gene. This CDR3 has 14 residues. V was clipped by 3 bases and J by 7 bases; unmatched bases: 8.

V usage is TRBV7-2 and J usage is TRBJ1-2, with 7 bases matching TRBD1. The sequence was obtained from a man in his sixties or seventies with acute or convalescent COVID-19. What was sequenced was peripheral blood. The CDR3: CASSFQGGSPGYTF. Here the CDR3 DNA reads TGTGCCAGCAGCTTTCAGGGGGGATCGCCTGGCTACACCTTC.